This T cell receptor beta chain was sequenced during a study of T cell repertoires in aging, cancer and after chemotherapy. Study-wide background: Paired samples before and after chemotherapy came from chronic lymphocytic leukemia patients on fludarabine- or bendamustine-based regimens. The whole study produced a dataset of roughly 8.6 million TCR reads.

Rearranged V-D-J TRB sequences were amplified with a mixed TRB-A/B primer pool. Via MiXCR, TCRdb re-called the multiplex PCR reads, giving one row per CDR3 protein. The sample lists more than 1,000 distinct CDR3 sequences, 26% seen once, with roughly 11% in the top ten. This clonotype is classed as medium-sized. What it recognizes is unknown. Regarding the study as a whole: Compared with age-matched healthy donors, untreated hematological or solid cancer patients showed higher blood TCR clonality. Lymphoid organ infiltration in hematological cancer patients may impair thymic emigration or peripheral T cell expansion.

Peripheral blood genomic DNA, not sorted cells or RNA, was the template. V gave up 3 bases and J gave up 7 bases; unmatched junction bases: 7. CDR3 length: 14 amino acids. Germline V gives CDR1 DFQATT, CDR2 SNEGSKA (reference sequence). The V and J genes are TRBV20-1 and TRBJ1-4; 8 bases match TRBD1. The TCR originated in a human donor with a blood cancer. Sequencing input: blood. The CDR3 loop is CSARNRGEGEKLFF. The CDR3 DNA reads as TGCAGTGCTAGGAACAGGGGGGAGGGTGAAAAACTGTTTTTT.